This T cell receptor beta chain was captured in a study of identical twins. General study findings and limits: Researchers caution that invariant MAIT and iNKT cells could partly confound zero-insertion analyses. Compared with unrelated sharing, twin-shared out-of-frame alpha sequences had more low-probability sequences.

Note on this clonotype: Its antigen is unknown.

TCRdb reprocessed the 5' RACE reads with MiXCR, giving one entry per CDR3 protein. In the table there are 420,000 or so distinct CDR3 sequences, about 18% of which are singletons. The receptor was isolated from a man in his fifties or sixties in good health. Sequencing input: naive T cells sorted from blood.

CDR3 in DNA: TGCAGTGCAAACAGGGGGAACGCGAACACCGGGGAGCTGTTTTTT. It codes for CSANRGNANTGELFF. The chain employs TRBV20-1 and TRBJ2-2, with 8 bases fitting TRBD1. The germline CDR1 and CDR2 sequences are DFQATT and SNEGSKA (reference sequence). Losses at the gene ends were 6 bases for V and 0 bases for J; bases not matched to a gene: 6. CDR3 length: 15 residues.